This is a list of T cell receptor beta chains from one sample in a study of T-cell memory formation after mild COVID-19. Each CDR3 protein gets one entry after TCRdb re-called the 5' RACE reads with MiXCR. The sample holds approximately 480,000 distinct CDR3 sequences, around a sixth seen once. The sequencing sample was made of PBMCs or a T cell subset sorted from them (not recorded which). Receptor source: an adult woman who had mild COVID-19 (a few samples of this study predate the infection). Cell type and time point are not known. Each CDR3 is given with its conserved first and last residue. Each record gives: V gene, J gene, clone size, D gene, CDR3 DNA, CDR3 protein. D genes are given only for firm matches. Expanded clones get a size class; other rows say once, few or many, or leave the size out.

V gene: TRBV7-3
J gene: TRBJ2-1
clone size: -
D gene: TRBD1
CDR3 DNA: TGTGCCAGCAGCTGGGGGACAGGGTGGAATGAGCAGTTCTTC
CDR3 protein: CASSWGTGWNEQFF

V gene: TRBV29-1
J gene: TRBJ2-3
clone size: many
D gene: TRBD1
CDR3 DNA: TGCAGCGTTGAAGATGGGACAGGGGCCACAGATACGCAGTATTTT
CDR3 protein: CSVEDGTGATDTQYF

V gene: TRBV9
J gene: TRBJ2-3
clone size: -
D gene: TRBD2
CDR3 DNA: TGTGCCAGCAGTGCGGAGAGCGGGAGGGCTGCAGATACGCAGTATTTT
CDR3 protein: CASSAESGRAADTQYF

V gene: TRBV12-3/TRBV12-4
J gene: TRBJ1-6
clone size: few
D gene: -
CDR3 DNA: TGTGCCAGCAGAGTTGACCAGGTCCCCATTTCACCCCTCCACTTT
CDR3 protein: CASRVDQVPISPLHF

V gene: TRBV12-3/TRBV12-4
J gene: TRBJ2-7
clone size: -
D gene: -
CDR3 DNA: TGTGCCAGCAGTTTAACCCAGGGGCTCGACTACGAGCAGTACTTC
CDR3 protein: CASSLTQGLDYEQYF

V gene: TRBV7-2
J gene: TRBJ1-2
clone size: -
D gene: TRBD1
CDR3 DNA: TGTGCCAGCAGCTTATCACAGGGGGCAAGCTATGGCTACACCTTC
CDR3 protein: CASSLSQGASYGYTF

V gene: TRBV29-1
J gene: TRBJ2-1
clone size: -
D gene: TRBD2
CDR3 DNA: TGCAGCGTTGGAATACTGACTAGCGGCCTACCAAATGAGCAGTTCTTC
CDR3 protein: CSVGILTSGLPNEQFF

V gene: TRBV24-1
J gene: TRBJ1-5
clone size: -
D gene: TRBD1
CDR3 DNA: TGTGCCACCAGTGAAACGACAGGGGGCGGTCAGCCCCAGCATTTT
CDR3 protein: CATSETTGGGQPQHF

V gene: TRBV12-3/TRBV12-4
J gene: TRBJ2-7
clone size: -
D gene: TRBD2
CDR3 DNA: TGTGCCAGCAGTTTTGGGTCTAGCGGGGGGTCCTACGAGCAGTACTTC
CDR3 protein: CASSFGSSGGSYEQYF

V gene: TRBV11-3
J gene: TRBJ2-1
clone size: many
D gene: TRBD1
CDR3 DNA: TGTGCCAGCAGCATCCCCGGACAGGGGGTCTACAATGAGCAGTTCTTC
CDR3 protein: CASSIPGQGVYNEQFF

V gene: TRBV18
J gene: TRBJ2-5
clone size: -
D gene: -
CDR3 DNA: TGTGCCAGCTCACCGGTAGGGACCCTTATGGGAGAGACCCAGTACTTC
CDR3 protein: CASSPVGTLMGETQYF

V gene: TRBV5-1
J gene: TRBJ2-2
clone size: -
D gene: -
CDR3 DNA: TGCGCCAGCAGCTTGGACATCACTAGTTCCGGGGAGCTGTTTTTT
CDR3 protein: CASSLDITSSGELFF

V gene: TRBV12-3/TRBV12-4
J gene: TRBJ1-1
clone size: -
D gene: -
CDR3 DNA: TGTTCCAGCAGCGCCAGGATCCCCTTGAGGTTGAACACTGAAGCTTTCTTT
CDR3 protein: CSSSARIPLRLNTEAFF

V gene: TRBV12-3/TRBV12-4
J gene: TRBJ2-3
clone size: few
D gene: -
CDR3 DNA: TGTGCCAGCAGTTCAGGGGCGGGGACAGATACGCAGTATTTT
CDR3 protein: CASSSGAGTDTQYF